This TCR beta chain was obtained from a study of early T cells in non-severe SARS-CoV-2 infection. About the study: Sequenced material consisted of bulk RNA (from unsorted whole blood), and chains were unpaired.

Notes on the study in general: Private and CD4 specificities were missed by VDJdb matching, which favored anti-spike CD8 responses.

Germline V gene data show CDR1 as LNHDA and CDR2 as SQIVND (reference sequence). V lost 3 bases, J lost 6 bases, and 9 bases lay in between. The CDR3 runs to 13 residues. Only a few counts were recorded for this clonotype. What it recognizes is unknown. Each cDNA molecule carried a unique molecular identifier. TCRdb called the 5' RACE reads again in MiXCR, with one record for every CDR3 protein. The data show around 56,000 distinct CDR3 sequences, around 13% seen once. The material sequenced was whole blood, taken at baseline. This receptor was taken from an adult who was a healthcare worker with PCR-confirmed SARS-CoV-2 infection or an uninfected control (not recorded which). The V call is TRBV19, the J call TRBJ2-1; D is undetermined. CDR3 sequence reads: CASSMTSLNEQFF. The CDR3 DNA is TGTGCCAGTAGTATGACCTCTCTCAATGAGCAGTTCTTC.